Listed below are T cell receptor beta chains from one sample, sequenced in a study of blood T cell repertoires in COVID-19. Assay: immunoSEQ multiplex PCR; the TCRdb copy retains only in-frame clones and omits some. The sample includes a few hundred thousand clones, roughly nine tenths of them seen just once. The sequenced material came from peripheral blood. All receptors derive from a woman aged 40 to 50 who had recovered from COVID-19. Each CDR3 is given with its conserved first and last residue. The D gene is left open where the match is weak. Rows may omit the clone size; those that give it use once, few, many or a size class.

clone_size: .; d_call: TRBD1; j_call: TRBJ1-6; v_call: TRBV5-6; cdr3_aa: CASSLGLTGGSYNSPLHF; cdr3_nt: TGTGCCAGCAGCTTGGGGTTGACAGGGGGCTCCTATAATTCACCCCTCCACTTT
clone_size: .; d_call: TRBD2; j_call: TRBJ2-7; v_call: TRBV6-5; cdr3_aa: CASSSTSGVFYEQYF; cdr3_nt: TGTGCCAGCAGTTCGACTAGCGGGGTGTTCTACGAGCAGTACTTC
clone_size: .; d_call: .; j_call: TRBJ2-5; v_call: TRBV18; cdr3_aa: CASSPLWTQQETQYF; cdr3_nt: TGTGCCAGCTCACCACTTTGGACACAGCAAGAGACCCAGTACTTC
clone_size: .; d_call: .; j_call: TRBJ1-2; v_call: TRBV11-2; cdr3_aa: CASSLGGGPYGYTF; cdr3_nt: TGTGCCAGCAGCTTAGGGGGGGGCCCCTATGGCTACACCTTC
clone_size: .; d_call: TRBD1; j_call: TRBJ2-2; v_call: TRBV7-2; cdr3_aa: CASSLVGTGSTGELFF; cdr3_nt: TGTGCCAGCAGCTTAGTAGGGACAGGGTCCACCGGGGAGCTGTTTTTT
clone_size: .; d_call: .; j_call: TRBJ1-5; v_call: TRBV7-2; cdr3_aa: CASSPRGNQPQHF; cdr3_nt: TGTGCCAGCAGCCCCAGGGGTAATCAGCCCCAGCATTTT
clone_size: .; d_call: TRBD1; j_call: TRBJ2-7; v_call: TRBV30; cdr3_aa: CAWRTGAYEQYF; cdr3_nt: TGTGCCTGGAGGACAGGGGCGTACGAGCAGTACTTC
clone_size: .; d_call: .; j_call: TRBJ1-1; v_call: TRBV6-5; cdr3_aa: CASSLRLDTEAFF; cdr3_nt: TGTGCCAGCAGTCTGAGGTTGGACACTGAAGCTTTCTTT
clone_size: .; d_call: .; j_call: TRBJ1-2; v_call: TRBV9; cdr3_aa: CASSVNLGGFPVGYTF; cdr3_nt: TGTGCCAGCAGCGTAAATCTAGGCGGATTCCCAGTCGGCTACACCTTC
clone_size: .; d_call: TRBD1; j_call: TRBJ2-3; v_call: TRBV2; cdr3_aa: CATLTGARNTQYF; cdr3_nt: TGTGCCACCCTTACAGGGGCCAGGAATACGCAGTATTTT
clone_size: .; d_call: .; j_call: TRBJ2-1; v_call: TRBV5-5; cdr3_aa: CASSLEPEGYNEQFF; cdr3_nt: TGTGCCAGCAGCTTGGAACCCGAGGGCTACAATGAGCAGTTCTTC
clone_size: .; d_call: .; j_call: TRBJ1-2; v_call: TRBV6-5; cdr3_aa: CASSYNIDSADYGYTF; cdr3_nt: TGTGCCAGCAGTTACAATATCGACTCGGCGGACTATGGCTACACCTTC
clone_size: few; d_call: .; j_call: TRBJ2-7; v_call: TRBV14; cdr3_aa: CASSQDYGYEQYF; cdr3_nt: TGTGCCAGCAGCCAAGATTACGGTTACGAGCAGTACTTC
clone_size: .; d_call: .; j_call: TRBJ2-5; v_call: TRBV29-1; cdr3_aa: CSVGDLTQYF; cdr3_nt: TGCAGCGTCGGGGATCTGACCCAGTACTTC
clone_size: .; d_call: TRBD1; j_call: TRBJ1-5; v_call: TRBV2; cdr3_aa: CASSLGQGFHQPQHF; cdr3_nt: TGTGCCAGCAGCCTGGGACAGGGGTTCCATCAGCCCCAGCATTTT
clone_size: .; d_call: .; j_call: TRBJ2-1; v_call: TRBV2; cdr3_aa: CASSGFGSSYNEQFF; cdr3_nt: TGTGCCAGCAGTGGCTTTGGCAGCTCCTACAATGAGCAGTTCTTC